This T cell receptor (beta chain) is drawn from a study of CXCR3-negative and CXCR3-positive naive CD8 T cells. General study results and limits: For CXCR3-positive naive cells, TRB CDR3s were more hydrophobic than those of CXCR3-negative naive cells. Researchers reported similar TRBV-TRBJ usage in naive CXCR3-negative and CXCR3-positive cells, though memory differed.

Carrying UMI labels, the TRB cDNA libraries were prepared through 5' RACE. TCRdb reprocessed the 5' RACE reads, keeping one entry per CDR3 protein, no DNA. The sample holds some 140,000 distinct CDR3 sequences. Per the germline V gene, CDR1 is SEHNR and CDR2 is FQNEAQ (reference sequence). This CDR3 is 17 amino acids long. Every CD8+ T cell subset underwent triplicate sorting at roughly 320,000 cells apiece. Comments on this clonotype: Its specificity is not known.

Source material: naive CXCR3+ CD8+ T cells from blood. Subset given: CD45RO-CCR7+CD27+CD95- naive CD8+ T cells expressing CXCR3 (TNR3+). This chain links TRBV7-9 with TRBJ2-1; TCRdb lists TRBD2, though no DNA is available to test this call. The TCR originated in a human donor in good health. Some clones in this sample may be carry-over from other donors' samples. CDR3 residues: CASSPLSSGGADNEQFF.